One T cell receptor (beta chain) is described in this entry. Its antigen is currently unknown. The CDR3 has 14 residues. Germline assignment: CDR1 SNHLY and CDR2 FYNNEI. Trimming stripped 2 bases from V and 1 base from J, with 8 bases between. Only in-frame clones appear in the TCRdb table, and some are missing; sequencing was by immunoSEQ multiplex PCR. This repertoire shows approximately 190,000 clones, approximately 92% found once; its top ten account for over 1%. The data were taken from a study of T cell responses to AZD1222 COVID-19 vaccine. About the study: Second doses that came at about 4 or about 12 weeks were put together.

General study points: Scientists sampled the repertoires only once the peak T cell response had passed. There were mostly white British donors and more females than males, and clonal diversity was possibly underestimated. Distributed over spike, vaccine-associated CD4 TCRs predominated at 160-218 and 743-854.

The V and J genes are TRBV2 and TRBJ1-1; D not resolved. This sequence was found in an adult in good health. The specimen comprised peripheral blood, sampled on day 0 of AZD1222 vaccination. Here the CDR3 DNA reads TGTGCCAGCAGTGAACAACGGGGGAACACTGAAGCTTTCTTT. Residues: CASSEQRGNTEAFF.